The rows below give T cell receptor beta chains drawn from one sample of a study of T cell changes during pregnancy in multiple sclerosis. Assay used: immunoSEQ multiplex PCR; TCRdb lists only in-frame clones, some missing. The data contain more than 50,000 clones, nearly 90% of them seen just once; the ten biggest clones take up about 2.7%. Here the sequenced sample was peripheral blood, taken in the first trimester of pregnancy. The receptors come from a female donor with multiple sclerosis, enrolled in a pregnancy study. The CDR3 runs from the conserved cysteine through the conserved F or W. Each record gives: J gene, clone size, V gene, D gene, CDR3 DNA, CDR3 protein. The D gene is left open where the match is weak. Clone size appears in some rows only: once, few, many, or a class for an expanded clone.

>TRBJ2-7|-|TRBV6-6|TRBD2
TGTGCCAGCAGTTACTCGAGTGCGGGAGGTCGGTACGAGCAGTACTTC
CASSYSSAGGRYEQYF
>TRBJ1-3|once|TRBV19|TRBD1
TGTGCCAGTAGTGGTCGCTGGGACAGGGCCGACACCATATATTTT
CASSGRWDRADTIYF
>TRBJ1-1|many|TRBV10-3|TRBD1
TGTGCCATCGCGGGGACAGGGGGCGTTGTGAACACTGAAGCTTTCTTT
CAIAGTGGVVNTEAFF
>TRBJ1-2|-|TRBV19|TRBD1
TGTGCCAGTAGTTTGGGGACAGTAAACTATGGCTACACCTTC
CASSLGTVNYGYTF
>TRBJ2-1|-|TRBV6-1|TRBD1
TGTGCCAGCAGTGAGACAGGGGACTACAATGAGCAGTTCTTC
CASSETGDYNEQFF
>TRBJ2-7|-|TRBV10-3|TRBD2
TGTGCCATCAGTGAGTCGACTAGCTCGACGGATTCCTACGAGCAGTACTTC
CAISESTSSTDSYEQYF
>TRBJ1-5|-|TRBV19|TRBD1
TGTGCCAGTGGAGGACAGGTCAATCAGCCCCAGCATTTT
CASGGQVNQPQHF
>TRBJ2-4|-|TRBV2|TRBD1
TGTGCCAGCAGGGGACAGGGTTTGGCCAAAAACATTCAGTACTTC
CASRGQGLAKNIQYF
>TRBJ2-7|-|TRBV12-5|-
TGTGCTAGTGGTTTAAATCCGGGTCCCTACGAGCAGTACTTC
CASGLNPGPYEQYF
>TRBJ1-5|-|TRBV30|-
TGTGCCTGGAGTCATCGGGAAGGGTACAATCAGCCCCAGCATTTT
CAWSHREGYNQPQHF
>TRBJ2-7|-|TRBV7-6|-
TGTGCCAGCAGCTTAGCCACAGGATGGCTGGAGCAGTACTTC
CASSLATGWLEQYF
>TRBJ2-1|-|TRBV5-1|TRBD1
TGCGCCAGCAGCGACGGGACAGAATGGTACAATGAGCAGTTCTTC
CASSDGTEWYNEQFF
>TRBJ2-3|-|TRBV5-8|TRBD1
TGTGCCAGCAGCTGGGGACAGGGGGCAAGAGCAGATACGCAGTATTTT
CASSWGQGARADTQYF
>TRBJ2-6|-|TRBV5-1|TRBD2
TGCGCCAGCAGCTTGGCGGGGGGAGCTGGGGCCAACGTCCTGACTTTC
CASSLAGGAGANVLTF
>TRBJ2-7|-|TRBV5-6|TRBD1
TGTGCCAGCAGCTTGGTGGGGGACAGGGGCCACGAGCAGTACTTC
CASSLVGDRGHEQYF
>TRBJ1-2|-|TRBV5-5|TRBD1
TGTGCCAGCAGCTTCATACAACCGGGACAGGGAAGTTTGGATAACTATGGCTACACCTTC
CASSFIQPGQGSLDNYGYTF
>TRBJ2-6|-|TRBV15|-
TGTGCCACCAGCGGACCTAGGGGCGGGGCCAACGTCCTGACTTTC
CATSGPRGGANVLTF